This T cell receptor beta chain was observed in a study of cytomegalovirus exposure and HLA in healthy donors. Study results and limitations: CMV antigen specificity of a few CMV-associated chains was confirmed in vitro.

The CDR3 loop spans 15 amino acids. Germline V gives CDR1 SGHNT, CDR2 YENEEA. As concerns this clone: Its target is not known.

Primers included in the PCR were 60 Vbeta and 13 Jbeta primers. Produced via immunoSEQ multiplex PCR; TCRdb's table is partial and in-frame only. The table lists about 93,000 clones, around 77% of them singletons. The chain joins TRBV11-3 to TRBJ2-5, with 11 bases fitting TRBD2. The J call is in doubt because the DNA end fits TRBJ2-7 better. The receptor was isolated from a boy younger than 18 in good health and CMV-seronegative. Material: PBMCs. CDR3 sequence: CASSSGTSGGHEQYF. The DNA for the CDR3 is TGTGCCAGCAGCTCGGGGACTAGCGGCGGCCACGAGCAGTACTTC.